The clone carrying this T cell receptor beta chain has more than one count but fewer than ten. Antigen specificity is unknown. TCRdb re-called the 5' RACE reads with MiXCR, one entry per CDR3 protein. The sample comprises more than 1.5 million distinct CDR3 sequences, under 35% of which are singletons, and around 0.3% rests with the top ten. This sample stems from a study of identical twins. Study-wide findings and caveats: Models underestimated how often monozygotic twins shared out-of-frame TCR alpha. Memory repertoires showed no such pattern, whereas abundant cord blood beta clonotypes carried fewer insertions.

Healthy Caucasians alone served as donors. This CDR3 is 13 amino acids long. Between the trimmed V and J ends, which lost 3 bases and 5 bases, there was a span of 10 bases. The germline V gene encodes CDR1 SGHTA and CDR2 FQGNSA. The TCR was taken from a newborn girl in good health. The specimen was cord blood. The rearrangement links TRBV7-2 to TRBJ2-5; D is unresolved. The CDR3 spells CASSFGRWETQYF. Written as DNA, the CDR3 is TGTGCCAGCAGCTTCGGGCGCTGGGAGACCCAGTACTTC.